Each of the 23 T cell receptor beta chains below was sequenced from the same sample in a study of shared clonotypes between healthy human individuals. The naive CD8 subset, CD45RO-negative cells positively selected for CCR7, excluded terminally differentiated effector memory CD45RA+ cells. Some clones are missing from TCRdb's copy, which holds only in-frame ones; the method was immunoSEQ multiplex PCR. The sample has some 2 million clones, about 95% seen once; the top ten hold 1.2%. The sequenced sample was naive CD8+ T cells sorted from blood. The receptor set was obtained from a man aged 18-30 years in good health.

This chain joins TRBV15 and TRBJ2-1; 8 bases are a match to TRBD2. Trimming at V came to 0 bases and at J to 10 bases, leaving 8 bases not matched to a gene. Germline lookup yields CDR1 LNHNV and CDR2 YYDKDF (reference sequence). The CDR3 loop spans 15 amino acids. Here the CDR3 DNA reads TGTGCCACCAGCAGAGATCGCGATAGCGGGACCGAGCAGTTCTTC. Protein: CATSRDRDSGTEQFF.

The chain joins TRBV6-6 to TRBJ2-2; D is possibly TRBD1 or TRBD2 (5 bases each). CDR1 is MNHNY and CDR2 is SVGAGI in the germline V gene (reference sequence). The CDR3 extends over 15 amino acids. Trimming shortened V by 7 bases and J by 1 base, and 13 bases separated the two germline ends. The CDR3 DNA sequence: TGTGCCAGCATCAACGGGGCGGTGAACACCGGGGAGCTGTTTTTT. Protein sequence: CASINGAVNTGELFF.

The V and J genes are TRBV4-1 and TRBJ2-3; the D is unclear. The CDR3 spans 15 residues. The ends were cut back, 7 bases at V and 1 base at J, with 15 bases in the middle. Germline CDR1 reads MGHRA; CDR2 reads YSYEKL. In nucleotides, the CDR3 is TGCGCCAGCACCCCTTCGAGTGGCCGCACAGATACGCAGTATTTT. Translation gives CASTPSSGRTDTQYF.

V and J are TRBV9 and TRBJ1-1, with D unresolved. The CDR3 has 14 amino acids. With 1 base removed from V and 5 bases from J, the gap between germline ends came to 12 bases. The V gene's germline CDR1 is SGDLS and CDR2 YYNGEE. As DNA, the CDR3 is TGTGCCAGCAGCGTATCGGGGTTAGGGACTGAAGCTTTCTTT. It yields the protein CASSVSGLGTEAFF.

This clone has a single count. The J gene is TRBJ2-7, the V gene TRBV10-3; no clear D gene. CDR1 is ENHRY, CDR2 SYGVKD, per germline. The germline V and J ends were trimmed by 3 bases and 2 bases, with 11 bases remaining between them. This CDR3 comprises 14 residues. The CDR3 reads CAISDDRSPYEQYF. The CDR3 region has the DNA TGTGCCATCAGTGACGACCGCAGCCCCTACGAGCAGTACTTC.

A note on this clone: The same CDR3 also results from other DNA sequences found in this sample. The V call is TRBV28, the J call TRBJ2-5; D is undetermined. The CDR3 runs 13 residues. The V gene's germline CDR1 is MDHEN and CDR2 SYDVKM. Trimming shortened V by 6 bases and J by 0 bases, and 8 bases separated the two germline ends. CDR3 loop: CASSGRNQETQYF. The CDR3 DNA reads TGTGCCAGCAGCGGCCGGAACCAAGAGACCCAGTACTTC.

The V gene is TRBV7-2, the J gene TRBJ2-7; a weak D match, TRBD2 (5 bases). Per germline, CDR1 SGHTA and CDR2 FQGNSA. The length of the CDR3 is 13 residues. V lost 1 base and J lost 6, with 10 bases in between. CDR3: CASSLVEEGEQYF. The DNA for the CDR3 is TGTGCCAGCAGCTTAGTGGAAGAGGGCGAGCAGTACTTC. Full variable domain (missing parts from reference TRBV7-2 and TRBJ2-7): GAGVSQSPSNKVTEKGKDVELRCDPISGHTALYWYRQSLGQGLEFLIYFQGNSAPDKSGLPSDRFSAERTGGSVSTLTIQRTQQEDSAVYLCASSLVEEGEQYFGPGTRLTVT.

The V call is TRBV7-6, the J call TRBJ1-1; maybe TRBD1 (5 bases). The CDR3 extends over 14 amino acids. Trimming stripped 4 bases from V and 4 bases from J, with 13 bases between. The V gene's germline CDR1 is SGHVS and CDR2 FNYEAQ. The CDR3 nucleotides are TGTGCCAGCAGCTCTCGGGACCCAAGCACTGAAGCTTTCTTT. This translates into CASSSRDPSTEAFF. Together with reference TRBV7-6 and TRBJ1-1, the CDR3 gives the full variable domain: GAGVSQSPRYKVTKRGQDVALRCDPISGHVSLYWYRQALGQGPEFLTYFNYEAQQDKSGLPNDRFSAERPEGSISTLTIQRTEQRDSAMYRCASSSRDPSTEAFFGQGTRLTVV.

The J gene is TRBJ1-4, the V gene TRBV7-9; D not resolved. CDR3 size: 15 residues. V gave up 8 bases and J gave up 0 bases, with 13 bases separating them. Germline V gene lookup returns CDR1 SEHNR and CDR2 FQNEAQ (reference sequence). DNA of the CDR3: TGTGCCAGCGCTCCCCCAAGGTCAACTAATGAAAAACTGTTTTTT. It specifies CASAPPRSTNEKLFF.

The chain carries TRBV6-1 and TRBJ2-7; D is possibly TRBD1 (6 bases). From germline, CDR1 is MNHNS and CDR2 SASEGT. The ends were cut back, 1 base at V and 4 bases at J, with 14 bases in the middle. This CDR3 region has 15 residues. The DNA of the CDR3 is TGTGCCAGCAGTGAAGGGTCGGACAGATTGTACGAGCAGTACTTC. Residues: CASSEGSDRLYEQYF.

A remark on this clone: The identical CDR3 is also encoded by other nucleotide sequences in the sample. This CDR3 is CASSIGATYEQYF. Here the CDR3 DNA reads TGTGCCAGTAGTATAGGGGCAACCTACGAGCAGTACTTC. V gene TRBV19 combines with J gene TRBJ2-7; D ambiguous. V was trimmed by 1 base and J by 2 bases, leaving 6 bases between them. Germline V CDR1 and CDR2: LNHDA, SQIVND (reference sequence). This CDR3 contains 13 residues.

The chain employs TRBV7-9 and TRBJ2-5, with 8 positions matching TRBD1. Germline CDR1 reads SEHNR; CDR2 reads FQNEAQ (reference sequence). The CDR3 is made up of 14 amino acids. J lost 10 bases, V lost 5 bases, and 12 bases had no gene match. The CDR3 DNA reads TGTGCCAGCAGCGCCGGACAGGGACTGGGGGACCAGTACTTC. This translates into CASSAGQGLGDQYF. Using reference TRBV7-9 and TRBJ2-5 for the parts outside the CDR3, the full variable domain is DTGVSQNPRHKITKRGQNVTFRCDPISEHNRLYWYRQTLGQGPEFLTYFQNEAQLEKSRLLSDRFSAERPKGSFSTLEIQRTEQGDSAMYLCASSAGQGLGDQYFGPGTRLLVL.

This clone was observed once. This chain uses TRBV4-1 with TRBJ2-1; tentative D call: TRBD2 (5 bases). CDR1 is MGHRA, CDR2 YSYEKL, per germline. With 4 bases removed from V and 0 bases from J, the gap between germline ends came to 16 bases. The CDR3 covers 17 residues. CDR3 sequence: CASSPRAALDSYNEQFF. The CDR3 region has the DNA TGCGCCAGCAGCCCCCGAGCGGCCCTAGACTCCTACAATGAGCAGTTCTTC.

This sequence joins TRBV6-5 and TRBJ2-7; no clear D gene. The germline V gene has CDR1 MNHEY and CDR2 SVGAGI. The CDR3 totals 14 residues. Trimming left V 8 bases short and J 0 bases short, with 14 bases between. The CDR3 loop reads CASGLSSSSYEQYF. Written as DNA, the CDR3 is TGTGCCAGCGGGCTTTCTTCCAGCTCCTACGAGCAGTACTTC.

The chain links TRBV4-3 to TRBJ2-2; 7 bases fit TRBD2. After removal of 3 bases from V and 1 base from J, the junction contained 5 bases not matched to a gene. CDR1 is LGHNA and CDR2 is YSLEER in the germline V gene. CDR3 length: 16 residues. Written as DNA, the CDR3 is TGCGCCAGCAGCCACCTTCTAGCGGAGAACACCGGGGAGCTGTTTTTT. This gives the protein CASSHLLAENTGELFF.

V usage is TRBV28 and J usage is TRBJ2-6, with D possibly being TRBD1 (5 bases). CDR3 size: 15 residues. Germline lookup yields CDR1 MDHEN and CDR2 SYDVKM. Trimming shortened V by 7 bases and J by 2 bases, and 12 bases separated the two germline ends. The CDR3 sequence is CASIEVGAGANVLTF. The CDR3 DNA is TGTGCCAGCATCGAAGTAGGGGCTGGGGCCAACGTCCTGACTTTC.

This rearrangement joins TRBV28 to TRBJ2-1, with D hard to call. This CDR3 is 18 amino acids long. Trimming shortened V by 0 bases and J by 0 bases, and 15 bases separated the two germline ends. CDR1 is MDHEN and CDR2 is SYDVKM in the germline V gene. The CDR3 reads CASSLWGTSRSSYNEQFF. The CDR3 nucleotides are TGTGCCAGCAGTTTATGGGGTACGAGCAGGAGCTCCTACAATGAGCAGTTCTTC. The full variable domain, its missing parts supplied by reference TRBV28 and TRBJ2-1, is DVKVTQSSRYLVKRTGEKVFLECVQDMDHENMFWYRQDPGLGLRLIYFSYDVKMKEKGDIPEGYSVSREKKERFSLILESASTNQTSMYLCASSLWGTSRSSYNEQFFGPGTRLTVL.

The genes are TRBV9 and TRBJ2-7; D may be TRBD2 (7 bases). The length of the CDR3 is 15 residues. V dropped 1 base and J dropped 2 bases, with 13 bases sitting between them. Germline CDR1 is SGDLS and CDR2 is YYNGEE. Written as DNA, the CDR3 is TGTGCCAGCAGCGTAACCGGGGGGCCTACCTACGAGCAGTACTTC. Translated, it gives CASSVTGGPTYEQYF.

This chain uses TRBV6-1 with TRBJ1-4; TRBD1 is a possible D gene (5 bases). The CDR3 totals 15 residues. The V gene lost 2 bases and the J gene lost 7 bases, with 14 bases spanning the gap. The germline V gene has CDR1 MNHNS and CDR2 SASEGT. The CDR3 is CASSESGGGSEKLFF. The DNA of the CDR3 is TGTGCCAGCAGTGAATCGGGGGGAGGGAGTGAAAAACTGTTTTTT.

The chain links TRBV5-6 to TRBJ2-1, with D possibly TRBD2 on 6 matching bases. There are 16 residues in the CDR3. V was clipped by 0 bases and J by 2 bases, with 12 bases between them. Germline-derived CDR1 and CDR2 are SGHDT and YYEEEE. CDR3 protein: CASSLVAAGPYNEQFF. In DNA, the CDR3 is TGTGCCAGCAGCTTGGTTGCGGCGGGACCCTACAATGAGCAGTTCTTC.

The chain employs TRBV7-2 and TRBJ2-7; D is perhaps TRBD1 (6 bases). The length of the CDR3 is 14 residues. V lost 4 bases to trimming and J lost 3 bases, with 13 bases between them. Looked up from germline, CDR1 is SGHTA and CDR2 is FQGNSA. The CDR3 is CASSSYDRYYEQYF. The DNA of the CDR3 is TGTGCCAGCAGCTCATATGACAGGTACTACGAGCAGTACTTC.

V and J are TRBV9 and TRBJ2-1; D gene unclear. Trimming took 0 bases from V and 14 from J, leaving 24 bases between them. Germline V lookup: CDR1 SGDLS, CDR2 YYNGEE. The CDR3 consists of 16 residues. The CDR3 sequence is CASSVEGPGRPDSKFF. CDR3 DNA: TGTGCCAGCAGCGTAGAGGGCCCTGGGCGCCCCGACTCGAAGTTCTTC.

The J gene is TRBJ2-3, the V gene TRBV4-3; D is unresolved. The CDR3 length is 13 residues. Per the germline V gene, CDR1 is LGHNA and CDR2 is YSLEER. Trimming took 4 bases from V and 3 from J, leaving 8 bases between them. CDR3 loop: CASSPSTTDTQYF. The CDR3 DNA sequence: TGCGCCAGCAGCCCTTCTACAACAGATACGCAGTATTTT.